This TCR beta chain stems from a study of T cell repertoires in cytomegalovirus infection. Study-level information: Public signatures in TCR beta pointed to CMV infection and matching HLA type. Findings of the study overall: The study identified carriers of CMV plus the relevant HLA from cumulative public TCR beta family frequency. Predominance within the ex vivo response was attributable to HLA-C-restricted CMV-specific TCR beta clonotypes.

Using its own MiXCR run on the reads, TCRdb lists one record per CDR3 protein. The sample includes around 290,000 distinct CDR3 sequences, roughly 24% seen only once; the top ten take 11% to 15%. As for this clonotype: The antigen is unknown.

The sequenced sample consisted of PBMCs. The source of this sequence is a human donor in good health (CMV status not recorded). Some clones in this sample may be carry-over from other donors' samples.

The CDR3 sequence: CASMYTGELFF. As DNA, the CDR3 is TGTGCCAGCATGTACACCGGGGAGCTGTTTTTT. The rearrangement joins TRBV2 to TRBJ2-2; the D is unclear. Trimming cost V 7 bases and J 3 bases, with 3 bases left between them. This CDR3 has 11 amino acids. The germline gives CDR1 SNHLY, CDR2 FYNNEI. The full variable domain, its missing parts supplied by reference TRBV2 and TRBJ2-2, is EPEVTQTPSHQVTQMGQEVILRCVPISNHLYFYWYRQILGQKVEFLVSFYNNEISEKSEIFDDQFSVERPDGSNFTLKIRSTKLEDSAMYFCASMYTGELFFGEGSRLTVL.